This entry describes one TCR beta chain. CDR1 and CDR2 (germline): MNHEY, SMNVEV (reference sequence). The CDR3 sequence is 13 residues long. V shed 3 bases and J shed 6 bases, with 11 bases lying between them. The data stem from a study of control samples from healthy donors and cancer patients. Sequencing used immunoSEQ multiplex PCR; TCRdb keeps in-frame clones, though not all of them. The repertoire includes 90,000 to 110,000 clones, 90% of them detected once, and 4% to 4.5% sits in the top ten. The rearrangement joins TRBV27 to TRBJ1-1; D unresolved. The sample was blood. The sequence was obtained from a human donor in good health. The donor label of this sample is uncertain. CDR3 residues: CASSFFQRAEAFF. The DNA of the CDR3 is TGTGCCAGCAGTTTTTTTCAGCGAGCTGAAGCTTTCTTT.